These 28 T cell receptor beta chains share one sample of origin, sequenced in a study of CD8+ T cells in alopecia areata. cDNA serving as the sequencing template came from extracted, reverse transcribed RNA. Libraries were prepared by immunoSEQ multiplex PCR; TCRdb keeps only in-frame clonotypes and omits some of them. This sample has approximately 180,000 clones, with roughly 60% found just once. The treatment: oral pan-JAK inhibitor, 5-10 mg twice daily. Source: CD4+ T cells sorted from blood, taken around week 49, from a patient treated with tofacitinib. The receptors originated from a human donor with alopecia areata.

This chain connects TRBV29-1 to TRBJ1-2; tentative D call: TRBD1 (6 bases). Germline-derived CDR1 and CDR2 are SQVTM and ANQGSEA. The V end was cut by 8 bases, the J end by 6 bases, with 13 bases between. This CDR3 has 11 residues. In nucleotides, the CDR3 is TGCAGCTCATACAGGGATAATGGCTACACCTTC. Translating it yields CSSYRDNGYTF. The variable domain in full, with the rest retrieved from reference TRBV29-1 and TRBJ1-2, is SAVISQKPSRDICQRGTSLTIQCQVDSQVTMMFWYRQQPGQSLTLIATANQGSEATYESGFVIDKFPISRPNLTFSTLTVSNMSPEDSSIYLCSSYRDNGYTFGSGTRLTVV.

The CDR3 region has the DNA TGTGCCAGCAGCTTTGAGGGGTTGGCAGATACGCAGTATTTT. It encodes CASSFEGLADTQYF. The J gene is TRBJ2-3, the V gene TRBV5-6; D tentatively reads TRBD1 or TRBD2 (5 bases each). Germline assignment: CDR1 SGHDT and CDR2 YYEEEE. Trimming left V 2 bases short and J 4 bases short, with 11 bases between. This CDR3 spans 14 amino acids.

The chain employs TRBV14 and TRBJ2-5; D is possibly TRBD1 (6 bases). CDR1 and CDR2 (germline): SGHDN, FVKESK. Deletions cut 4 bases from V and 5 bases from J, with 14 bases between. The CDR3 extends over 14 amino acids. Here the CDR3 reads CASSRDLRGETQYF. The DNA for the CDR3 is TGTGCCAGCAGCCGAGATCTGAGGGGGGAGACCCAGTACTTC.

This clone was seen only once. The V and J genes are TRBV15 and TRBJ2-5; D remains unclear. The V end was cut by 1 base, the J end by 5 bases, with 8 bases between. This CDR3 is 13 amino acids long. Germline V CDR1 and CDR2: LNHNV, YYDKDF (reference sequence). CDR3 residues: CATSRGGLETQYF. CDR3 nucleotide sequence: TGTGCCACCAGCAGAGGGGGTTTGGAGACCCAGTACTTC.

This sequence joins TRBV10-3 and TRBJ2-7; a possible D gene is TRBD2 (6 bases). The CDR3 totals 13 residues. Germline V lookup: CDR1 ENHRY, CDR2 SYGVKD. Trimming cost V 3 bases and J 6 bases, with 12 bases left between them. The CDR3, as DNA: TGTGCCATCAGTGAACAGGTCGGGGGCGAGCAGTACTTC. It specifies CAISEQVGGEQYF.

The chain joins TRBV13 to TRBJ1-6; a weak D match, TRBD1 (5 bases). The germline gives CDR1 PRHDT, CDR2 FYEKMQ (reference sequence). The CDR3 runs to 16 residues. V was pared by 6 bases and J by 7 bases, with 19 bases between. The CDR3 DNA sequence: TGTGCCAGCAGACCGGGGACCTTTGACGGGAATTCACCCCTCCACTTT. Encoded protein: CASRPGTFDGNSPLHF.

In DNA form, the CDR3 reads TGCAGCACAGAGGCAGGGCCCGGTCAGCCCCAGCATTTT. Translated: CSTEAGPGQPQHF. The chain carries TRBV29-1 and TRBJ1-5, with D maybe TRBD1 (5 bases). The CDR3 loop spans 13 amino acids. With 8 bases removed from V and 6 bases from J, the gap between germline ends came to 17 bases. Looked up from germline, CDR1 is SQVTM and CDR2 is ANQGSEA.

The DNA of the CDR3 is TGTGCCAGCAGTGCCGGGACTAGCGGAAACAATGAGCAGTTCTTC. Translation: CASSAGTSGNNEQFF. This sequence joins TRBV2 and TRBJ2-1; 11 bases agree with TRBD2. V was clipped by 4 bases and J by 5 bases; unmatched bases: 4. The CDR3 length is 15 residues. Germline values: CDR1 SNHLY, CDR2 FYNNEI.

This chain connects TRBV5-1 to TRBJ1-2; D is undetermined. V was cut by 0 bases and J by 5 bases, with 14 bases left in between. Germline CDR1 SGHRS, CDR2 YFSETQ. The CDR3 has 15 residues. CDR3 DNA: TGCGCCAGCAGCTTGGCAGCGGAAGGAGGTTATGGCTACACCTTC. It specifies CASSLAAEGGYGYTF.

The chain is built from TRBV11-3 and TRBJ2-7, with 8 bases identical to TRBD2. Losses at the gene ends were 5 bases for V and 0 bases for J; bases not matched to a gene: 9. CDR1 is SGHNT and CDR2 is YENEEA in the germline V gene. This CDR3 contains 16 residues. The DNA of the CDR3 is TGTGCCAGCAGCGGACGAGTAAGCGGGGGCTCCTACGAGCAGTACTTC. It specifies CASSGRVSGGSYEQYF. The full variable domain, rest sourced from reference TRBV11-3 and TRBJ2-7, is EAGVVQSPRYKIIEKKQPVAFWCNPISGHNTLYWYLQNLGQGPELLIRYENEEAVDDSQLPKDRFSAERLKGVDSTLKIQPAELGDSAVYLCASSGRVSGGSYEQYFGPGTRLTVT.

This chain links TRBV5-1 with TRBJ2-7; perhaps D is TRBD1 or TRBD2 (5 bases each). The germline CDR1 and CDR2 sequences are SGHRS and YFSETQ. Deletions cut 4 bases from V and 0 bases from J, with 17 bases between. CDR3 length: 16 residues. The CDR3 here is CASSPVGTTSSYEQYF. The CDR3 coding sequence is TGCGCCAGCAGCCCCGTCGGGACCACAAGCTCCTACGAGCAGTACTTC. The variable domain in full, completed from reference TRBV5-1 and TRBJ2-7, reads KAGVTQTPRYLIKTRGQQVTLSCSPISGHRSVSWYQQTPGQGLQFLFEYFSETQRNKGNFPGRFSGRQFSNSRSEMNVSTLELGDSALYLCASSPVGTTSSYEQYFGPGTRLTVT.

This chain connects TRBV30 to TRBJ1-2; D unresolved. The CDR3 contains 12 residues. Trimming pared 2 bases from V and 5 bases from J, leaving 9 bases between. Germline V gene sequence: CDR1 GTSNPN, CDR2 SVGIG (reference sequence). The CDR3 is CAWSMGRYGYTF. CDR3 DNA: TGTGCCTGGAGTATGGGCAGATATGGCTACACCTTC.

The V gene is TRBV30, the J gene TRBJ1-2; tentative D call: TRBD1 (5 bases). Trimming removed 1 base from V and 7 bases from J, with 16 bases in between. The CDR3 totals 14 residues. Per the germline V gene, CDR1 is GTSNPN and CDR2 is SVGIG (reference sequence). The CDR3 DNA is TGTGCCTGGAGTGCCAGAAGACAGCAGGCTGGCTACACCTTC. It codes for CAWSARRQQAGYTF.

This clone was found a few times. This chain joins TRBV29-1 and TRBJ2-7, with D perhaps TRBD1 or TRBD2 (6 bases each). The CDR3 consists of 13 residues. The germline gives CDR1 SQVTM, CDR2 ANQGSEA. The V and J ends lost 5 bases and 4 bases respectively, with 15 bases between them. CDR3 DNA: TGCAGCGTTCGGGGGACACCCATATACGAGCAGTACTTC. Its protein is CSVRGTPIYEQYF.

The chain uses TRBV5-1 and TRBJ1-2, with D perhaps TRBD1 (5 bases). The CDR3 spans 14 residues. Trimming cost V 0 bases and J 10 bases, with 16 bases left between them. CDR1 and CDR2 (germline): SGHRS, YFSETQ. The CDR3 sequence: CASSLGTDTGFYTF. In DNA, the CDR3 is TGCGCCAGCAGCTTGGGTACGGACACGGGTTTCTACACCTTC.

V and J are TRBV6-6 and TRBJ2-3; TRBD2 matches 9 bases. The CDR3 has 15 amino acids. Germline CDR1 is MNHNY and CDR2 is SVGAGI (reference sequence). The J segment lost 6 bases and the V segment lost 4 bases, leaving 8 bases of the junction unmatched. The CDR3 DNA reads as TGTGCCAGCAGTTCCCGACTAGCGGTTGTGGATACGCAGTATTTT. Amino acid sequence: CASSSRLAVVDTQYF.

The chain recombines TRBV29-1 with TRBJ2-7, with unresolved D. The CDR3 contains 12 residues. Trimming left V 4 bases short and J 1 base short, with 8 bases between. Germline V gene data show CDR1 as SQVTM and CDR2 as ANQGSEA. The CDR3 bases are TGCAGCGTTGGTCTTCGATCCTACGAGCAGTACTTC. Its protein is CSVGLRSYEQYF.

This clone was seen only a few times. The chain is built from TRBV15 and TRBJ2-3; TRBD1 matches at 7 bases. The length of the CDR3 is 13 residues. Germline V CDR1 and CDR2: LNHNV, YYDKDF (reference sequence). Unmatched junction bases numbered 4, after V lost 4 bases and J lost 6 bases. CDR3 nucleotide sequence: TGTGCCACCAGCAAAGGGGGCGGGGATACGCAGTATTTT. Its translation is CATSKGGGDTQYF.

This clone appeared once. The chain carries TRBV29-1 and TRBJ1-2; no reliable D call. V lost 6 bases and J 4 bases, leaving 9 bases between the germline ends. CDR3 length: 11 residues. Germline lookup yields CDR1 SQVTM and CDR2 ANQGSEA. The CDR3 reads CSVIGPYGYTF. The CDR3 DNA sequence: TGCAGCGTGATAGGCCCCTATGGCTACACCTTC. Drawing the rest from reference TRBV29-1 and TRBJ1-2, the complete variable domain is SAVISQKPSRDICQRGTSLTIQCQVDSQVTMMFWYRQQPGQSLTLIATANQGSEATYESGFVIDKFPISRPNLTFSTLTVSNMSPEDSSIYLCSVIGPYGYTFGSGTRLTVV.

The CDR3 is CAWSVKRGSLPSYNEQFF. DNA for the CDR3: TGTGCCTGGAGTGTTAAGCGGGGGAGCCTCCCCTCCTACAATGAGCAGTTCTTC. The chain joins TRBV30 to TRBJ2-1; 8 positions match TRBD2. The CDR3 length is 18 residues. Trimming cost V 0 bases and J 0 bases; bases outside gene matches: 10. Germline V lookup: CDR1 GTSNPN, CDR2 SVGIG (reference sequence).

This clone was counted a single time. The genes are TRBV4-2 and TRBJ2-7; maybe TRBD1 (5 bases). The CDR3 covers 14 residues. Germline V CDR1 and CDR2: LGHNA, YNFKEQ. V was pared by 2 bases and J by 5 bases, with 13 bases between. In DNA form, the CDR3 reads TGTGCCAGCAGCCAAAATCAGGGTTACGACGAGCAGTACTTC. Its translation: CASSQNQGYDEQYF.

V and J are TRBV10-3 and TRBJ2-1; D unresolved. Germline CDR1 ENHRY, CDR2 SYGVKD. This CDR3 has 14 residues. V was clipped by 0 bases and J by 5 bases, with 8 bases between them. Written as DNA, the CDR3 is TGTGCCATCAGTGAGTCCTCTGGGCACAATGAGCAGTTCTTC. The encoded protein is CAISESSGHNEQFF.

The chain has TRBV6-5 and TRBJ1-5, with 9 bases identical to TRBD1. CDR3 length equals 15 residues. Germline V gene sequence: CDR1 MNHEY, CDR2 SVGAGI. V lost 5 bases, J lost 4 bases, and 6 bases stayed unmatched. This chain's CDR3 is CASSQDRGGNQPQHF. CDR3 DNA: TGTGCCAGCAGTCAGGACAGGGGAGGGAATCAGCCCCAGCATTTT.

The chain recombines TRBV7-2 with TRBJ1-5, with TRBD1 matching over 11 bases. Germline loops: CDR1 SGHTA, CDR2 FQGNSA. The CDR3 length is 16 residues. J lost 2 bases, V lost 1 base, and 1 base had no gene match. This chain's CDR3 is CASSLGTGGGNQPQHF. DNA for the CDR3: TGTGCCAGCAGCTTAGGGACAGGGGGCGGCAATCAGCCCCAGCATTTT.

This clone has just a few counts. A read error may produce the germline difference seen at one junction end. The chain is built from TRBV10-3 and TRBJ2-1; D possibly uses TRBD1 or TRBD2 (5 bases each). The CDR3 length is 14 residues. In germline, CDR1 is ENHRY, CDR2 SYGVKD. The CDR3: CASSDWGRNNEQFF. The CDR3 DNA reads as TGTGCCAGCAGTGATTGGGGACGCAACAATGAGCAGTTCTTC.

The rearrangement joins TRBV6-1 to TRBJ2-6; D is tentatively TRBD1 or TRBD2 (6 bases each). The CDR3 is 15 residues long. CDR1 and CDR2 from the germline V gene are MNHNS and SASEGT. Trimming pared 4 bases from V and 3 bases from J, leaving 10 bases between. CDR3 nucleotides: TGTGCCAGCAGTGTGGGGGGCAATGGGGCCAACGTCCTGACTTTC. Translation gives CASSVGGNGANVLTF.

The chain joins TRBV30 to TRBJ2-6, with D possibly TRBD2 on 6 matching bases. Per the germline V gene, CDR1 is GTSNPN and CDR2 is SVGIG (reference sequence). The CDR3 is 13 residues long. V lost 8 bases and J lost 0, with 8 bases in between. CDR3 bases: TGTGCCGGAGGGGTCTCTGGGGCCAACGTCCTGACTTTC. As protein: CAGGVSGANVLTF.

This sequence joins TRBV9 and TRBJ1-1; 7 bases are shared with TRBD1. CDR1 is SGDLS, CDR2 YYNGEE, per germline. The CDR3 has 13 residues. The trim removed 2 bases at V and 4 bases at J, leaving 2 bases unmatched. DNA of the CDR3: TGTGCCAGCAGCGTTACAGGGGCCACTGAAGCTTTCTTT. This encodes CASSVTGATEAFF. Full variable domain (remainder filled in from reference TRBV9 and TRBJ1-1): DSGVTQTPKHLITATGQRVTLRCSPRSGDLSVYWYQQSLDQGLQFLIQYYNGEERAKGNILERFSAQQFPDLHSELNLSSLELGDSALYFCASSVTGATEAFFGQGTRLTVV.